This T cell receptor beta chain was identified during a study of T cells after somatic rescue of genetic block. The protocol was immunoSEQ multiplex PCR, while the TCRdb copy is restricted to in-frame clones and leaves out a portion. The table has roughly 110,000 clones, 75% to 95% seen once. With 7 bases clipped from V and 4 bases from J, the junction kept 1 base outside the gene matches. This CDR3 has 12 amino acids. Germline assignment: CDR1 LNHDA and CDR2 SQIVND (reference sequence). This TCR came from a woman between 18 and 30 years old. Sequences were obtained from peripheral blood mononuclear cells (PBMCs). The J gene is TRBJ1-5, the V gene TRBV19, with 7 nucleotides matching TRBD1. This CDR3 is CASKQGNQPQHF. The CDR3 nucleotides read TGTGCCAGTAAACAGGGGAATCAGCCCCAGCATTTT.